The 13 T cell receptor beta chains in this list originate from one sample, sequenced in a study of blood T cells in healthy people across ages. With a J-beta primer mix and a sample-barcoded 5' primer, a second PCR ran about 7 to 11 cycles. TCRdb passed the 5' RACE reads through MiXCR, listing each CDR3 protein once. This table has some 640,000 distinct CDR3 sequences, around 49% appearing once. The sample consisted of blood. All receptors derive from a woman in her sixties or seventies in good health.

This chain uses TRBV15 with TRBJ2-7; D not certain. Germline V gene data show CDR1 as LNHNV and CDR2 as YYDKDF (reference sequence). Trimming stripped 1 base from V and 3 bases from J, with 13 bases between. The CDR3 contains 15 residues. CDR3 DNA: TGTGCCACCAGCAGAGTAACAGCAGCTCACTACGAGCAGTACTTC. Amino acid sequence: CATSRVTAAHYEQYF. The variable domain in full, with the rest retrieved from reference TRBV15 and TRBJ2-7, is DAMVIQNPRYQVTQFGKPVTLSCSQTLNHNVMYWYQQKSSQAPKLLFHYYDKDFNNEADTPDNFQSRRPNTSFCFLDIRSPGLGDTAMYLCATSRVTAAHYEQYFGPGTRLTVT.

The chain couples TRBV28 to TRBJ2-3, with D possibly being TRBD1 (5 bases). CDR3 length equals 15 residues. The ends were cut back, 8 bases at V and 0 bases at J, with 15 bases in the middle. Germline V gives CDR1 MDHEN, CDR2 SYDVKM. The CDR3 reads CASYLPRQSTDTQYF. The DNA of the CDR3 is TGTGCCAGCTACCTTCCGAGACAGAGCACAGATACGCAGTATTTT.

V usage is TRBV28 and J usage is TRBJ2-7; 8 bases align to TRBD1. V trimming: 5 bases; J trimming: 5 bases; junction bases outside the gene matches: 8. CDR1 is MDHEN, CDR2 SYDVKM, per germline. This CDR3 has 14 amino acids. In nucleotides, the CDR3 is TGTGCCAGCAGTGACTGGACAGGGCGGAACGAGCAGTACTTC. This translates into CASSDWTGRNEQYF.

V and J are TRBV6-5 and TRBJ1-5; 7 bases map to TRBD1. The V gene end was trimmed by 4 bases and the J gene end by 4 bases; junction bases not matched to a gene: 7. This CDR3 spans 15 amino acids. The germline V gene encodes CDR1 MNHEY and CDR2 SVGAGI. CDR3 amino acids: CASSLSGTVNQPQHF. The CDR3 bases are TGTGCCAGCAGTTTGTCCGGGACAGTAAATCAGCCCCAGCATTTT.

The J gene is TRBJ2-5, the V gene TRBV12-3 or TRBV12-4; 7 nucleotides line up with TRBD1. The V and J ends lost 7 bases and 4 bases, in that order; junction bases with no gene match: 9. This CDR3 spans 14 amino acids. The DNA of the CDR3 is TGTGCCAGCAATCACAGGGGAGTGAGAGAGACCCAGTACTTC. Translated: CASNHRGVRETQYF.

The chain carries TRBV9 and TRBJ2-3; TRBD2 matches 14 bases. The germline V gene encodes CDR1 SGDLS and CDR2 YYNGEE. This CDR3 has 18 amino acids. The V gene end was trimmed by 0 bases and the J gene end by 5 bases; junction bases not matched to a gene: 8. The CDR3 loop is CASSVVTGTSGGKDTQYF. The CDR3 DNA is TGTGCCAGCAGCGTAGTAACCGGGACTAGCGGGGGCAAAGATACGCAGTATTTT.

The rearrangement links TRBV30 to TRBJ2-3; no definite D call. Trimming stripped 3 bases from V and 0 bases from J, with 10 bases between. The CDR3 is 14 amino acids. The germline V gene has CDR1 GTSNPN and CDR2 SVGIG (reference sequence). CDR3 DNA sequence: TGTGCCTGGAGATCCGGGCCTAGCACAGATACGCAGTATTTT. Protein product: CAWRSGPSTDTQYF.

As DNA, the CDR3 is TGTGCCAGCACCTGGGGTGACACTGAAGCTTTCTTT. Its translation: CASTWGDTEAFF. The gene calls are TRBV7-9 and TRBJ1-1; D unresolved. The CDR3 loop spans 12 amino acids. V lost 7 bases, J lost 3 bases, and 9 bases lay in between. From germline, CDR1 is SEHNR and CDR2 FQNEAQ (reference sequence).

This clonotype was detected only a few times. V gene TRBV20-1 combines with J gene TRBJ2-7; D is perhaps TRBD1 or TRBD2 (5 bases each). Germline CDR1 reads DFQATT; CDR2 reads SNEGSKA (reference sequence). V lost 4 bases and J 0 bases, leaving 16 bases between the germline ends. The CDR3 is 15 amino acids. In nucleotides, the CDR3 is TGCAGTGCTAACCACGAGGGGACGGCCTCCTACGAGCAGTACTTC. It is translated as CSANHEGTASYEQYF.

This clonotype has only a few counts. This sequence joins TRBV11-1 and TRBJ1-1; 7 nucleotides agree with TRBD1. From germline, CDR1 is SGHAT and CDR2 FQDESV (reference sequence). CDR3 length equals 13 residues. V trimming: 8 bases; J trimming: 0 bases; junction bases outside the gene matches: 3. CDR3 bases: TGTGCCAGCGGACAGGCCTTGAACACTGAAGCTTTCTTT. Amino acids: CASGQALNTEAFF. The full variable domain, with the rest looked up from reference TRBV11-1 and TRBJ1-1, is EAEVAQSPRYKITEKSQAVAFWCDPISGHATLYWYRQILGQGPELLVQFQDESVVDDSQLPKDRFSAERLKGVDSTLKIQPAELGDSAMYLCASGQALNTEAFFGQGTRLTVV.

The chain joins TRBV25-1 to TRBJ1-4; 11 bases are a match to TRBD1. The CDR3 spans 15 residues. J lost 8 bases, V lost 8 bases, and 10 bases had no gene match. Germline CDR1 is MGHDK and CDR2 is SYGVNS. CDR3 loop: CASLRTGGAVEKLFF. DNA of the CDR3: TGTGCCAGCCTCAGGACAGGGGGCGCGGTCGAAAAACTGTTTTTT.

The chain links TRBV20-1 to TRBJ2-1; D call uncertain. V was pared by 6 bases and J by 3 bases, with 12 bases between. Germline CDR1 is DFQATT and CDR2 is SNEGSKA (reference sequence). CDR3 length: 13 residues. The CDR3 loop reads CSAQAVIYNEQFF. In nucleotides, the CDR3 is TGCAGTGCGCAGGCTGTGATCTACAATGAGCAGTTCTTC.

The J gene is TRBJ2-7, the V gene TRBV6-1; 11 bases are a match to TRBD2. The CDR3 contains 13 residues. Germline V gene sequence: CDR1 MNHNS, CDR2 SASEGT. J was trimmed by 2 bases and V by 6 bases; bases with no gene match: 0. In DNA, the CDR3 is TGTGCCAGCAGGACTAGCGGGGCCTACGAGCAGTACTTC. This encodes CASRTSGAYEQYF.